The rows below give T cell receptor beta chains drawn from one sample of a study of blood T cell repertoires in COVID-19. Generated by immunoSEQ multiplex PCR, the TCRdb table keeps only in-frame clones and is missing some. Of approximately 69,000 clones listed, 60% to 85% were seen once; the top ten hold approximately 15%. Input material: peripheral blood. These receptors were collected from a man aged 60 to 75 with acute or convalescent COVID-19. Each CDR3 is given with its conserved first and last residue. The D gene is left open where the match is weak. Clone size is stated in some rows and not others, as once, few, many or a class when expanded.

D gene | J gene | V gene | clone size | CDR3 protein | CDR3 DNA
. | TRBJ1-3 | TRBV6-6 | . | CASRAGNSGNTIYF | TGTGCCAGCAGGGCGGGGAATTCTGGAAACACCATATATTTT
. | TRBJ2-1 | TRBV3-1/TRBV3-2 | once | CASSPLRSVAEQFF | TGTGCCAGCAGCCCCCTACGGTCCGTCGCTGAGCAGTTCTTC
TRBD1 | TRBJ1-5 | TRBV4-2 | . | CASSLDGQGNQPQHF | TGTGCCAGCAGCCTTGATGGACAGGGGAATCAGCCCCAGCATTTT
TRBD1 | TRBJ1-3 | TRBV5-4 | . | CASSSGQNSGNTIYF | TGTGCCAGCAGCTCGGGACAGAACTCTGGAAACACCATATATTTT
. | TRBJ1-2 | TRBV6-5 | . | CASSYSLQGHYGYTF | TGTGCCAGCAGTTACTCGTTACAGGGTCACTATGGCTACACCTTC
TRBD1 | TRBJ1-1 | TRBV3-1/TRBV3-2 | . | CASSHDRAPEAFF | TGTGCCAGCAGCCACGACAGGGCGCCTGAAGCTTTCTTT
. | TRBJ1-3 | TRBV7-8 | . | CASSLGRQGNTIYF | TGTGCCAGCAGCTTAGGTAGACAGGGAAACACCATATATTTT
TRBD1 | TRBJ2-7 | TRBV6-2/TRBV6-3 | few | CASSYERGPVEQYF | TGTGCCAGCAGTTACGAGAGGGGGCCGGTCGAGCAGTACTTC
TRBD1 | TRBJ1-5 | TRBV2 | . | CASSDDRAKGQPQHF | TGTGCCAGCAGTGACGACAGGGCCAAGGGTCAGCCCCAGCATTTT
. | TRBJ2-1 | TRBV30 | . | CAWRSRSSYNEQFF | TGTGCCTGGAGATCAAGGAGCTCCTACAATGAGCAGTTCTTC
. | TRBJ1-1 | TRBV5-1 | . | CASSILTRNTEAFF | TGCGCCAGCAGCATCCTGACAAGGAACACTGAAGCTTTCTTT
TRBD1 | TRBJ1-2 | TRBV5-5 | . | CASSLWDSNYGYTF | TGTGCCAGCAGCTTGTGGGACAGTAACTATGGCTACACCTTC
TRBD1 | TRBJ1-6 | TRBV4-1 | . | CASSQGGTVNSPLHF | TGCGCCAGCAGCCAGGGCGGGACAGTTAATTCACCCCTCCACTTT
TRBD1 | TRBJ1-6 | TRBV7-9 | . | CASRLRDRNSPLHF | TGTGCCAGCAGACTCCGGGACAGAAATTCACCCCTCCACTTT
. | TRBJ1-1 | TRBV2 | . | CASSTQGQGTEAFF | TGTGCCAGTTCCACGCAGGGTCAGGGGACTGAAGCTTTCTTT
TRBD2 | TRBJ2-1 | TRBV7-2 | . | CASSVTGGGYEQFF | TGTGCCAGCAGCGTTACGGGGGGGGGCTATGAGCAGTTCTTC
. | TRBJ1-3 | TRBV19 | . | CASSHGSSGNTIYF | TGTGCCAGTAGCCACGGTAGCTCTGGAAACACCATATATTTT
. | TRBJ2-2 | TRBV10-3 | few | CAISESTANTGELFF | TGTGCCATCAGTGAGTCCACGGCGAACACCGGGGAGCTGTTTTTT
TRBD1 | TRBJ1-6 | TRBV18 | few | CASSRDRDNSPLHF | TGTGCCAGCTCACGGGACAGGGATAATTCACCCCTCCACTTT